These T cell receptor beta chains were read from a single sample in a study of T cell changes during pregnancy in multiple sclerosis. The repertoire was sequenced with immunoSEQ multiplex PCR; TCRdb's copy has only in-frame clones and lacks some. This sample has approximately 130,000 clones, with about 95% found just once. The source was peripheral blood, collected after pregnancy. The receptors originated from a female donor with multiple sclerosis, enrolled in a pregnancy study. Both conserved end residues are part of each CDR3. The D gene is left open where the match is weak. Some rows have no size entry. The others give once, few or many, or a class for an expanded clone.

v_call	j_call	clone_size	d_call	cdr3_aa	cdr3_nt
TRBV10-3	TRBJ2-3	-	-	CAIRTTLLAGPRGDTQYF	TGTGCCATCAGGACCACCTTATTAGCGGGCCCGAGGGGGGATACGCAGTATTTT
TRBV7-3	TRBJ2-3	-	TRBD2	CASSSGGADTQYF	TGTGCCAGCAGCTCCGGGGGGGCAGATACGCAGTATTTT
TRBV6-1	TRBJ1-2	once	TRBD1	CASSDGTASSNYGYTF	TGTGCCAGCAGTGACGGGACAGCTTCATCTAACTATGGCTACACCTTC
TRBV19	TRBJ1-2	-	TRBD1	CASIGDRIYGYTF	TGTGCCTCTATCGGGGACAGGATCTATGGCTACACCTTC
TRBV7-2	TRBJ2-1	few	-	CASGTRGQFF	TGTGCCAGCGGCACCCGGGGGCAGTTCTTC
TRBV14	TRBJ2-2	-	TRBD2	CASSQVGGSTGELFF	TGTGCCAGCAGCCAAGTAGGCGGGAGCACCGGGGAGCTGTTTTTT
TRBV7-9	TRBJ2-7	-	-	CASSFGGKYEQYF	TGTGCCAGCAGCTTCGGCGGGAAGTACGAGCAGTACTTC
TRBV4-3	TRBJ1-2	-	-	CASSHSGRGIEGYTF	TGCGCCAGCAGTCACTCCGGACGGGGAATAGAAGGCTACACCTTC
TRBV5-1	TRBJ1-1	-	-	CASSLEGGFNTEAFF	TGCGCCAGCAGCTTGGAAGGGGGATTTAACACTGAAGCTTTCTTT
TRBV9	TRBJ1-1	-	TRBD1	CASSVSRDRMNTEAFF	TGTGCCAGCAGCGTCTCCCGGGACAGGATGAACACTGAAGCTTTCTTT
TRBV28	TRBJ2-2	-	-	CASSEGVQGRAGELFF	TGTGCCAGCAGCGAGGGGGTACAGGGCAGGGCCGGGGAGCTGTTTTTT
TRBV7-2	TRBJ1-6	-	TRBD1	CASSLGQGYSPLHF	TGTGCCAGCAGCTTGGGACAGGGGTATTCACCCCTCCACTTT
TRBV5-1	TRBJ2-3	-	TRBD2	CASSLYPLAASTDTQYF	TGCGCCAGCAGCCTCTACCCACTAGCGGCTAGCACAGATACGCAGTATTTT
TRBV2	TRBJ1-5	-	-	CALSNRSNQPQHF	TGTGCTCTATCAAATAGAAGCAATCAGCCCCAGCATTTT
TRBV5-1	TRBJ2-1	-	-	CASSLTTYNEQFF	TGCGCCAGCAGCTTGACTACGTACAATGAGCAGTTCTTC
TRBV19	TRBJ2-5	once	-	CASSIVGAETQYF	TGTGCCAGTAGTATAGTGGGGGCCGAGACCCAGTACTTC
TRBV19	TRBJ2-2	-	TRBD2	CASTGLAGGTGELFF	TGTGCCAGCACGGGACTAGCGGGAGGCACCGGGGAGCTGTTTTTT
TRBV15	TRBJ2-7	once	TRBD1	CATSRDRQGANEQYF	TGTGCCACCAGCAGAGATAGACAGGGGGCGAACGAGCAGTACTTC
TRBV30	TRBJ1-1	-	-	CAWRVGTRREAFF	TGTGCCTGGAGGGTCGGGACACGGCGGGAAGCTTTCTTT
TRBV7-5	TRBJ1-1	-	-	CARSLLGQGASLEAFF	TGTGCCAGAAGCTTATTGGGACAGGGGGCTTCTCTTGAAGCTTTCTTT
TRBV7-9	TRBJ2-1	-	TRBD2	CASSLAHGGSSYNEQFF	TGTGCCAGCAGCTTAGCGCATGGCGGGAGCTCCTACAATGAGCAGTTCTTC
TRBV9	TRBJ2-3	-	TRBD2	CASSVRAGGTDTQYF	TGTGCCAGCAGCGTACGCGCGGGAGGCACAGATACGCAGTATTTT